In its sample, the clone carrying this T cell receptor (beta chain) was seen many times. What it recognizes is unknown. These data come from a study of CD8 T cells in ankylosing spondylitis. Findings and limits, study-wide: Made up of several highly homologous variants, a TCR beta motif appeared characteristic of ankylosing spondylitis blood. Reactive arthritis synovial fluid and blood were previously reported to contain some motif variants. Researchers report that disease-linked clones proved CD8+ and relatively rare in peripheral blood.

Each CDR3 protein gets one entry after TCRdb re-called the 5' RACE reads with MiXCR. The sample holds about 150,000 distinct CDR3 sequences; more than 9.5% are singletons and the top ten take 4.1%. The receptor's source is a female donor with ankylosing spondylitis or in good health (not recorded which). Input material: blood, either unsorted or a sorted T cell fraction (not recorded which).

CDR3 in DNA: TGTGCCAGCAGCTCTGACACCCAAGAGACCCAGTACTTC. This encodes CASSSDTQETQYF. J is TRBJ2-5 and V is TRBV11-3; D uncertain. V was pared by 4 bases and J by 1 base, with 7 bases between. The CDR3 length is 13 residues. Germline V gene data show CDR1 as SGHNT and CDR2 as YENEEA.